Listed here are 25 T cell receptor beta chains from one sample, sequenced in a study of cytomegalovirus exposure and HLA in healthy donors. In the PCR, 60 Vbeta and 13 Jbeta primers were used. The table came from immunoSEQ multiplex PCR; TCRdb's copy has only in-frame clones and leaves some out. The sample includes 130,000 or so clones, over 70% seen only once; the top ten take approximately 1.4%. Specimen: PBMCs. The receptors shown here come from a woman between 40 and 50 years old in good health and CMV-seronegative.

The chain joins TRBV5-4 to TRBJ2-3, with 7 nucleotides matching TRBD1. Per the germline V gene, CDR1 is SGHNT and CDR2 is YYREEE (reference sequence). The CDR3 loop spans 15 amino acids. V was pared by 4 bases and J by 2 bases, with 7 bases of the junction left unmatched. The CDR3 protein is CASSIGTEVTDTQYF. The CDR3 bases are TGTGCCAGCAGCATCGGGACAGAGGTCACAGATACGCAGTATTTT. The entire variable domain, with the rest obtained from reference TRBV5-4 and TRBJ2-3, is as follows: ETGVTQSPTHLIKTRGQQVTLRCSSQSGHNTVSWYQQALGQGPQFIFQYYREEENGRGNFPPRFSGLQFPNYSSELNVNALELDDSALYLCASSIGTEVTDTQYFGPGTRLTVL.

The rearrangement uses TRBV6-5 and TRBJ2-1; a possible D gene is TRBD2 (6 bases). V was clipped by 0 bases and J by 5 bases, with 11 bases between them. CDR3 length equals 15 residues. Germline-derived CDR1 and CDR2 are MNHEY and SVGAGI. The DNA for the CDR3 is TGTGCCAGCAGTTACTCCGGACTAAAAGACAATGAGCAGTTCTTC. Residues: CASSYSGLKDNEQFF.

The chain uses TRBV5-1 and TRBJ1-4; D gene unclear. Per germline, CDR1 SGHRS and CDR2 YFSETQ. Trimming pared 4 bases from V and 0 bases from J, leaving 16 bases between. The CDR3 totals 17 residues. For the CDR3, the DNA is TGCGCCAGCAGCCCACGGAGGAGATCTCCAACTAATGAAAAACTGTTTTTT. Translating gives CASSPRRRSPTNEKLFF.

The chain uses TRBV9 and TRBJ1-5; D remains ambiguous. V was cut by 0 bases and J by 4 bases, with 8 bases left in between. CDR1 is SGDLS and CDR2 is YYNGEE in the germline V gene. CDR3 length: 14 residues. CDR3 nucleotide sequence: TGTGCCAGCAGCGTAGGTACAGCTAATCAGCCCCAGCATTTT. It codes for CASSVGTANQPQHF.

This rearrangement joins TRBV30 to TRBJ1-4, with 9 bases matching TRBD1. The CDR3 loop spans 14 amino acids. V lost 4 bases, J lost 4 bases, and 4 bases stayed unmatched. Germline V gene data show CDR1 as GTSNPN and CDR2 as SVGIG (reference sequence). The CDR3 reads CAWNRQGDNEKLFF. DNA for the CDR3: TGTGCCTGGAACCGACAGGGGGATAATGAAAAACTGTTTTTT. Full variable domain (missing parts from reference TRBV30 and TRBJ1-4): SQTIHQWPATLVQPVGSPLSLECTVEGTSNPNLYWYRQAAGRGLQLLFYSVGIGQISSEVPQNLSASRPQDRQFILSSKKLLLSDSGFYLCAWNRQGDNEKLFFGSGTQLSVL.

The CDR3 spells CASRSGISNSPLHF. The CDR3 DNA sequence: TGTGCCAGCAGGTCAGGGATAAGTAATTCACCCCTCCACTTT. The genes are TRBV7-2 and TRBJ1-6; D perhaps matches TRBD1 (5 bases). Germline lookup yields CDR1 SGHTA and CDR2 FQGNSA. The CDR3 is 14 residues long. The germline V and J ends were trimmed by 6 bases and 6 bases, with 12 bases remaining between them.

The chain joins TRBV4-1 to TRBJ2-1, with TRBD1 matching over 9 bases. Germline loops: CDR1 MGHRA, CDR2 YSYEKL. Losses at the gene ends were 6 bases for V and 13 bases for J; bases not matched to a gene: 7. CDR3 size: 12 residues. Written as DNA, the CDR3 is TGCGCCAGCAGTCCCCGACAGGGGGAACAGTTCTTC. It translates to CASSPRQGEQFF.

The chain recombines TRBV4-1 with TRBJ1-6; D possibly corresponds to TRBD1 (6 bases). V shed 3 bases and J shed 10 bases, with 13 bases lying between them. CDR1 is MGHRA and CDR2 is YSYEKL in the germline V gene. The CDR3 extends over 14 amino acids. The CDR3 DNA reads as TGCGCCAGCAGCCAGGACAGCAGGGACTCACCCCTCCACTTT. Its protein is CASSQDSRDSPLHF.

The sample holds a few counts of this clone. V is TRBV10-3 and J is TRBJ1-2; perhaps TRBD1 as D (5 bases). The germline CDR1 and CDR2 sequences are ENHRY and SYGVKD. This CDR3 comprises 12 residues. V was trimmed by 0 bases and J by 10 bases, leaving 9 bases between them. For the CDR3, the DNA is TGTGCCATCAGTGAGTCGGTGACAGTCTACACCTTC. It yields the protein CAISESVTVYTF.

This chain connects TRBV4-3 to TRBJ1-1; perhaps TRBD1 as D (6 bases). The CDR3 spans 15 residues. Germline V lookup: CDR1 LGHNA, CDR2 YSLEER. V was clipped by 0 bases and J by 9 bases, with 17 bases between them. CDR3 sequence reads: CASSQDRGGLYKAFF. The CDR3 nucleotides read TGCGCCAGCAGCCAAGATCGGGGGGGGCTCTATAAAGCTTTCTTT.

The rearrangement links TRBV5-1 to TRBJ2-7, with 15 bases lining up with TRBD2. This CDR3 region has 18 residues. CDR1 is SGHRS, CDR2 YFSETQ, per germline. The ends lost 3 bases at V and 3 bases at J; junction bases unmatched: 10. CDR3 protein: CASSSRTSGGADGYEQYF. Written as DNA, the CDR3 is TGCGCCAGCAGCTCGAGGACTAGCGGGGGGGCGGATGGCTACGAGCAGTACTTC.

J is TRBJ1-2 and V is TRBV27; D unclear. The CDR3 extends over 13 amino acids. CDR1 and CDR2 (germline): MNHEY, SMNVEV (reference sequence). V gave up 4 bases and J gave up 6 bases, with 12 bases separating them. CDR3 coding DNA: TGTGCCAGCAGTTCGTGGGCGCGGGATGGCTACACCTTC. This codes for CASSSWARDGYTF.

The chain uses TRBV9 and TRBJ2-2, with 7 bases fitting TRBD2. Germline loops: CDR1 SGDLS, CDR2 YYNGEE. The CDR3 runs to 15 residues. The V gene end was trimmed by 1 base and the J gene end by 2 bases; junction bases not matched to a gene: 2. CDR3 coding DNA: TGTGCCAGCAGCGTACCTAGCGGAAACACCGGGGAGCTGTTTTTT. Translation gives CASSVPSGNTGELFF.

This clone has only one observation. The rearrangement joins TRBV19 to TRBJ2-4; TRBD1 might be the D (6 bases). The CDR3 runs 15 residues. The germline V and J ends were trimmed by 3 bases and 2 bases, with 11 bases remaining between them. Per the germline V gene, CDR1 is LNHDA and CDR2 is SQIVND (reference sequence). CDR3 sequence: CASSISRDTKNIQYF. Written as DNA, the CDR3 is TGTGCCAGTAGTATTTCCCGGGACACCAAAAACATTCAGTACTTC. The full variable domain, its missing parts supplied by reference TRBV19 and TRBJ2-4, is DGGITQSPKYLFRKEGQNVTLSCEQNLNHDAMYWYRQDPGQGLRLIYYSQIVNDFQKGDIAEGYSVSREKKESFPLTVTSAQKNPTAFYLCASSISRDTKNIQYFGAGTRLSVL.

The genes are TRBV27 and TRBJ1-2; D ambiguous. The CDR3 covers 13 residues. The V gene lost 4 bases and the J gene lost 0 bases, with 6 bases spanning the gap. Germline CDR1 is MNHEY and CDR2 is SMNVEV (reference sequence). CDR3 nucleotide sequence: TGTGCCAGCAGTTGGGCAGCTAACTATGGCTACACCTTC. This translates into CASSWAANYGYTF.

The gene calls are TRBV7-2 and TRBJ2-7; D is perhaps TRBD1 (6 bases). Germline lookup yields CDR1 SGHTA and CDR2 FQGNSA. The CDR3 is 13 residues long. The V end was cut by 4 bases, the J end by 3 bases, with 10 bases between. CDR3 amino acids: CASSSTGFYEQYF. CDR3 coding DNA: TGTGCCAGCAGCTCCACAGGGTTCTACGAGCAGTACTTC.

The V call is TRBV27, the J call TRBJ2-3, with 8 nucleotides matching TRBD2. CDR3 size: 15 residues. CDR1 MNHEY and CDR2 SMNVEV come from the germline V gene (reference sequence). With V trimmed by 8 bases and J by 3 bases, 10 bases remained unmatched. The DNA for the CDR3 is TGTGCCAGCCTACTTCAGGGCGGGGGGACAGATACGCAGTATTTT. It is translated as CASLLQGGGTDTQYF.

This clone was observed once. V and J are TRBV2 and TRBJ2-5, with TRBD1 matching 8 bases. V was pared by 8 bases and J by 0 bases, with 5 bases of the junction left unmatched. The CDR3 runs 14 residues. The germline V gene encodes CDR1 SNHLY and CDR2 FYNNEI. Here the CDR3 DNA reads TGTGCCAGCGCAGCGGACAGGGACCAAGAGACCCAGTACTTC. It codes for CASAADRDQETQYF. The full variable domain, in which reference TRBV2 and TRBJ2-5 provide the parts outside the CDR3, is EPEVTQTPSHQVTQMGQEVILRCVPISNHLYFYWYRQILGQKVEFLVSFYNNEISEKSEIFDDQFSVERPDGSNFTLKIRSTKLEDSAMYFCASAADRDQETQYFGPGTRLLVL.

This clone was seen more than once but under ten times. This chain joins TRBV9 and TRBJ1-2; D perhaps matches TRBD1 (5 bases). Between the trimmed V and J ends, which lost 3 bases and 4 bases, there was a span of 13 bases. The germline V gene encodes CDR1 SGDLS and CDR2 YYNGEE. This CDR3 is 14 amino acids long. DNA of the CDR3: TGTGCCAGCAGCGAACAGACAGCCGTCTATGGCTACACCTTC. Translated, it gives CASSEQTAVYGYTF. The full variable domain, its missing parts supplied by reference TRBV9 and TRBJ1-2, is DSGVTQTPKHLITATGQRVTLRCSPRSGDLSVYWYQQSLDQGLQFLIQYYNGEERAKGNILERFSAQQFPDLHSELNLSSLELGDSALYFCASSEQTAVYGYTFGSGTRLTVV.

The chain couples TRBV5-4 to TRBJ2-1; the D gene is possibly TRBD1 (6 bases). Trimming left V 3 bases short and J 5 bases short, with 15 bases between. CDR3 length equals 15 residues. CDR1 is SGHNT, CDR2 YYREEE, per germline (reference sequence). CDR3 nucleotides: TGTGCCAGCAGCTATTTACAGGGAGCCCACAATGAGCAGTTCTTC. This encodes CASSYLQGAHNEQFF. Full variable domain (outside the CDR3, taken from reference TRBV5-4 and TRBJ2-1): ETGVTQSPTHLIKTRGQQVTLRCSSQSGHNTVSWYQQALGQGPQFIFQYYREEENGRGNFPPRFSGLQFPNYSSELNVNALELDDSALYLCASSYLQGAHNEQFFGPGTRLTVL.

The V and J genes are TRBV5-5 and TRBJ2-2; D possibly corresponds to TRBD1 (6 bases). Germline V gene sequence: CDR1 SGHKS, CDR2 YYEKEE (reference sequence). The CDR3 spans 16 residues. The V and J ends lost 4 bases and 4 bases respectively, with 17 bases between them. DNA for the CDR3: TGTGCCAGCAGCCCCCCCGGGACAAAGGTCACCGGGGAGCTGTTTTTT. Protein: CASSPPGTKVTGELFF.

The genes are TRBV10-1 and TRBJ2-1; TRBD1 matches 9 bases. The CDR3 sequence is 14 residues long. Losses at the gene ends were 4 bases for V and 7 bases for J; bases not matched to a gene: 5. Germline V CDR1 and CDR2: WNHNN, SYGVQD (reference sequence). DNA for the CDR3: TGCGCCAGCAGTGCGACAGGGGGGAGGAATGAGCAGTTCTTC. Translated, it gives CASSATGGRNEQFF.

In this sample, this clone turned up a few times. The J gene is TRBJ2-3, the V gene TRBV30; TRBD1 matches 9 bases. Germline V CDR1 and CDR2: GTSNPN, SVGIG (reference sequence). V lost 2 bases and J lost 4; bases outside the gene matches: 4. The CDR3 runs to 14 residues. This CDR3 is CAWSKQGAADTQYF. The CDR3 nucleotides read TGTGCCTGGAGTAAACAGGGGGCGGCAGATACGCAGTATTTT.

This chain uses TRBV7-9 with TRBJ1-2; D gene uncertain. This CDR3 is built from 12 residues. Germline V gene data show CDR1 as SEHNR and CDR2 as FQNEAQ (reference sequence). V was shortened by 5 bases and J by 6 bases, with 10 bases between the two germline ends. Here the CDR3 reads CASSSDRDGYTF. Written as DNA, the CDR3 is TGTGCCAGCAGCAGCGACCGGGATGGCTACACCTTC.

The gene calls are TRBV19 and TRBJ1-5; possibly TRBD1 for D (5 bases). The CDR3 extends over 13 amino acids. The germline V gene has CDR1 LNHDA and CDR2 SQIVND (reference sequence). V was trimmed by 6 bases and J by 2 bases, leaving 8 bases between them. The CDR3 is CASRTEGNQPQHF. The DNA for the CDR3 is TGTGCCAGTAGGACAGAAGGCAATCAGCCCCAGCATTTT.